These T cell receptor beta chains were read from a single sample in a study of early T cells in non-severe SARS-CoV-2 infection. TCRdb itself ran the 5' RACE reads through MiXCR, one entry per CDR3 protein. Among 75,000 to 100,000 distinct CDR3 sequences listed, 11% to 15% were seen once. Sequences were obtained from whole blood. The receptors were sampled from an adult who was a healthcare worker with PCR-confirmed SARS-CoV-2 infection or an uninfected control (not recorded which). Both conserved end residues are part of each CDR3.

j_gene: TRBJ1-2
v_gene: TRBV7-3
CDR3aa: CASSEQGAGGYTF

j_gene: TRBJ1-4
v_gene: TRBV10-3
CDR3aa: CAISERGLLRNEKLFF

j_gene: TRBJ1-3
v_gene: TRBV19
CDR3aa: CASSIPFGGSHGNTIYF

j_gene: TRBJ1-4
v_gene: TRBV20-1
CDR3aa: CSAYRQGPNEKLFF

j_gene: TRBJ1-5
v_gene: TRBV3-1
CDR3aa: CASSPGLAGNQPQHF

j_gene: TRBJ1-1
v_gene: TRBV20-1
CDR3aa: CSASMPRGGENTEAFF

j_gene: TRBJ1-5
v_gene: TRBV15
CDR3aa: CATSRDSLGRAQHF

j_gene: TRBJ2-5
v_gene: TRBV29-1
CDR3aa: CSVEVGGTGTQYF

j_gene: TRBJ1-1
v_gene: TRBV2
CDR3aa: CASRKTGRNTEAFF

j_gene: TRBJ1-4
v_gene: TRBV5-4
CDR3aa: CASSSRQGVNEKLFF

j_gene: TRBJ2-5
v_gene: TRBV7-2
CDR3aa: CASSSMYQETQYF

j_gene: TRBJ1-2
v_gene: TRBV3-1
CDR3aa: CASSHRSTEPNYGYTF

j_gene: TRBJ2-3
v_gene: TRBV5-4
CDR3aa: CASSYRDRGQGTQYF

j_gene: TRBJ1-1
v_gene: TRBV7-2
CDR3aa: CASSANLNTEAFF

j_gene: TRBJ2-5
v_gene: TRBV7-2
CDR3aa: CASSLFLAGGQETQYF

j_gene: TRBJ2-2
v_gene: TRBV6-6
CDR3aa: CASKDRGSTGELFF

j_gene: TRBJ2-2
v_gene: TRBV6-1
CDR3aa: CASSELAGNTGELFF

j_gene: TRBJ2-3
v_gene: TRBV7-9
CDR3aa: CASSLGERGADTQYF

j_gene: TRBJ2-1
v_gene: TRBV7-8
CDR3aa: CASSLGRGGLSTSYNEQFF

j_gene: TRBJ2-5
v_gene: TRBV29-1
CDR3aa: CSVFRGAKETQYF

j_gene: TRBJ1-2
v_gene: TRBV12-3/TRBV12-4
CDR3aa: CASSFYSGGAHYDYTF

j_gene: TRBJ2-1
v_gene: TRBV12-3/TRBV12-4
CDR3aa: CASSPDSGVYGATNEQFF

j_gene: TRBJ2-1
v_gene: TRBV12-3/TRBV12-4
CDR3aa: CATRGDYNEQFF

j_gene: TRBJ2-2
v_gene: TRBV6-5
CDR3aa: CASSYFRGAVNTGELFF

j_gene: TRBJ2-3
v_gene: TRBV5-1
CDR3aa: CASSLVDASTDTQYF

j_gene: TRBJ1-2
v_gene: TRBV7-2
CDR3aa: CASSLSEDGYTF

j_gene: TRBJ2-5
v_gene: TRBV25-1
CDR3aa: CASSVRQGQTQYF

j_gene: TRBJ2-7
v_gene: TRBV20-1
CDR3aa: CSALGDGQLEQYF

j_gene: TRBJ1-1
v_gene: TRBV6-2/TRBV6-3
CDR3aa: CASSYLVNTEAFF

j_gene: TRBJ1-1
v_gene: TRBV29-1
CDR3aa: CSVGPRDRVDPYTEAFF

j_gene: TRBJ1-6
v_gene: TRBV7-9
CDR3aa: CASSSTGGPTSPLHF

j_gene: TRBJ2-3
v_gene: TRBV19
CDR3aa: CASSIAGTGGQNTQYF

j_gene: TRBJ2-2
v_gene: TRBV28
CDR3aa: CASTVHPTGGGGELFF

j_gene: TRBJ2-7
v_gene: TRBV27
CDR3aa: CASRPQGPLAPSEQYF

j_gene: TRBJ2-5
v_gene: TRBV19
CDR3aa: CASSGSGQETQYF

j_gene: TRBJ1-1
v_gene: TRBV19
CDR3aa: CASSHVGWGTEAFF

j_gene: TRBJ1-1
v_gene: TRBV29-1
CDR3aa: CSVEELLGGYTEAFF

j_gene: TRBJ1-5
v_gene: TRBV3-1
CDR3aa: CASSQGAQGGQPQHF

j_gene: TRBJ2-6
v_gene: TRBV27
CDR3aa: CASSLSFQGSSGANVLTF

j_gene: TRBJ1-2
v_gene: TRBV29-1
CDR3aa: CSGIQGSGYTF

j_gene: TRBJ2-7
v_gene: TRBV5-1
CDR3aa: CASSSITSGGADEQYF

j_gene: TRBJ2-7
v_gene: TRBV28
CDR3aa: CASTRTGSSYEQYF

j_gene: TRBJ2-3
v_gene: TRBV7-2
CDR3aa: CASSSSHSTDTQYF

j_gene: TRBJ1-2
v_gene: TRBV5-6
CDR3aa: CASSLGRARGFGYTF

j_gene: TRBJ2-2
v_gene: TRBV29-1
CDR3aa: CSVALDGSHTGELSF

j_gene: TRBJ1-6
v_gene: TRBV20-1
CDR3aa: CSARAGQIYNSPLHF